Sequencing of this T cell receptor (beta chain) was carried out in a study of regulatory T cells in long-lasting Graves disease. About this clonotype itself: The antigen remains undetermined. One junction end does not reproduce the germline sequence, and a read error may be involved.

Study observations and caveats: A greater number of public clonotypes (approximately 2,500) was shared by persistent patients than by new patients (approximately 910). Sample size, which was small, may have reduced accuracy.

Building the TCR beta libraries relied on iRepertoire HTBI primers, and CDR3 regions underwent Arm-PCR. TCRdb reprocessed the multiplex PCR reads with MiXCR, giving one entry per CDR3 protein. Here the sample spans about 460,000 distinct CDR3 sequences, 20% to 25% being singletons. Time point described: persistent/refractory GD, antithyroid drugs over 5 years with positive TRAb. PBMC RNA was the source of the TCR library. CDR3 length: 17 residues. Germline CDR1 SGHVS, CDR2 FQNEAQ. The sequencing here drew on peripheral blood mononuclear cells (PBMCs), taken when the disease was refractory, from a patient treated with antithyroid drugs. This chain links TRBV7-8 with TRBJ2-7; 7 bases match TRBD1. The receptor was derived from a female donor with Graves disease. CDR3: CASSPRAAGTAAYKQYF. As DNA, the CDR3 is TGTGCCAGCAGCCCGAGAGCGGCCGGGACAGCCGCCTACAAGCAGTACTTC.